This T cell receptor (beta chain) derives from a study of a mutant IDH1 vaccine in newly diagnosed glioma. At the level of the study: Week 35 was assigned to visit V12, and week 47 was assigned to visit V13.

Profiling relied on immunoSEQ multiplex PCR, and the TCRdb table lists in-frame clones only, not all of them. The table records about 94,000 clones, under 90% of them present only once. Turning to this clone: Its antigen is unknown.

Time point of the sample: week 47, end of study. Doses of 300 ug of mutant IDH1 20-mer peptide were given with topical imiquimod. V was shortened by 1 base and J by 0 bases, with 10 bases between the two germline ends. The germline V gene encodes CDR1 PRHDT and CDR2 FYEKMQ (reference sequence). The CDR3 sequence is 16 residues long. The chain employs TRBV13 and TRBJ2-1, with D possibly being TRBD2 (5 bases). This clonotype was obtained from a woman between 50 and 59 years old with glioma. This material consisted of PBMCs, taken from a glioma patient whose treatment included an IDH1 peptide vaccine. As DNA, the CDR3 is TGTGCCAGCAGCTTAGTAGCTAGCAGCTCCTACAATGAGCAGTTCTTC. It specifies CASSLVASSSYNEQFF.